This T cell receptor (beta chain) was documented in a study of blood T cells in healthy people across ages. For the second PCR, which ran for roughly 7 to 11 cycles, a sample-barcoded 5' primer and a J-beta primer mix were used. TCRdb analysed the 5' RACE reads with MiXCR anew, one entry per CDR3 protein. There are roughly 1,500,000 distinct CDR3 sequences in the sample; approximately 38% occur only once, and around 8% lies in the top ten. General study findings and limits: Changes seen in expanded clonotypes were possibly confounded by donor CMV status left unknown. In these data, TCR beta diversity tracked strongly with naive T cell percentage.

The CDR3 spans 15 residues. Trimming cost V 6 bases and J 0 bases; bases outside gene matches: 6. The V gene's germline CDR1 is MNHEY and CDR2 SVGEGT. On this clonotype: The antigen remains unidentified.

Researchers report isolating at least 6.5 million PBMCs per sample. The TCR sequence derives from a woman aged 18-30 years in good health. The chain employs TRBV6-2 or TRBV6-3 and TRBJ2-3; TRBD2 agrees at 7 bases. The sequencing sample was made of blood. The CDR3 spells CASRMRERSTDTQYF. The CDR3 DNA is TGTGCCAGCAGGATGCGGGAGAGAAGCACAGATACGCAGTATTTT.